A selection of T cell receptor beta chains follows, all from one sample in a study of T cell responses to AZD1222 COVID-19 vaccine. Generated by immunoSEQ multiplex PCR, the TCRdb table keeps only in-frame clones and is missing some. This table holds approximately 150,000 clones, about 94% found once. The sample was peripheral blood, taken 28 days after the second AZD1222 dose. The origin of the receptors is an adult who received the AZD1222 COVID-19 vaccine. CDR3s include the opening cysteine and the closing phenylalanine or tryptophan. Each record gives: J gene, V gene, CDR3 protein.

J gene: TRBJ2-4
V gene: TRBV5-8
CDR3 protein: CASSLVFETRGKNIQYF

J gene: TRBJ2-2
V gene: TRBV6-4
CDR3 protein: CASSIGSTGELFF

J gene: TRBJ2-1
V gene: TRBV14
CDR3 protein: CASRTSGGYNEQFF

J gene: TRBJ1-4
V gene: TRBV20-1
CDR3 protein: CSASPGGGADEKLFF

J gene: TRBJ1-1
V gene: TRBV19
CDR3 protein: CASSSGLNTEAFF

J gene: TRBJ1-4
V gene: TRBV2
CDR3 protein: CASSSGQGGKLFF

J gene: TRBJ2-2
V gene: TRBV5-1
CDR3 protein: CASSLAGGRTGELFF

J gene: TRBJ2-7
V gene: TRBV5-4
CDR3 protein: CASSNRLAGGRYEQYF

J gene: TRBJ1-1
V gene: TRBV3-1/TRBV3-2
CDR3 protein: CASSRAGGDTEAFF

J gene: TRBJ1-1
V gene: TRBV5-6
CDR3 protein: CASSLVYTGEAFF

J gene: TRBJ1-5
V gene: TRBV28
CDR3 protein: CASRLGVRGNQPQHF

J gene: TRBJ1-1
V gene: TRBV15
CDR3 protein: CATSRDSPWGGTEAFF

J gene: TRBJ2-2
V gene: TRBV9
CDR3 protein: CASSGPGQVTGELFF

J gene: TRBJ1-4
V gene: TRBV5-1
CDR3 protein: CASSQGTAFANEKLFF

J gene: TRBJ1-6
V gene: TRBV27
CDR3 protein: CASSWTGQGSPLHF

J gene: TRBJ2-1
V gene: TRBV6-2/TRBV6-3
CDR3 protein: CASSFGQVSYNEQFF

J gene: TRBJ2-2
V gene: TRBV19
CDR3 protein: CASSPSTGGALSAGELFF

J gene: TRBJ1-5
V gene: TRBV7-6
CDR3 protein: CASSLAVNQPQHF

J gene: TRBJ2-1
V gene: TRBV3-1/TRBV3-2
CDR3 protein: CASSQDSGGVEQFF

J gene: TRBJ2-5
V gene: TRBV9
CDR3 protein: CASSVGLPQETQYF

J gene: TRBJ1-3
V gene: TRBV7-2
CDR3 protein: CASSLVLGLSGNTIYF

J gene: TRBJ2-3
V gene: TRBV5-5
CDR3 protein: CASIGGGASSSTDTQYF

J gene: TRBJ2-3
V gene: TRBV19
CDR3 protein: CASRVGGSTDTQYF

J gene: TRBJ1-2
V gene: TRBV28
CDR3 protein: CASSFNGYTF